These 6 T cell receptor beta chains originate from one sample sequenced in a study of identical twins (TCRdb year 2016). The method was 5' RACE. The listed sequencing device is Illumina HiSeq 2000. The raw public reads went through TCRdb reprocessing: fastp at Q25, MiXCR clone calling, in-frame beta chains kept. Each record represents a unique CDR3 protein, reported with the most common genes and DNA among its rows. The sample records 500,000 to 650,000 distinct CDR3 sequences, under 25% of which are singletons. 0.48% of the sample goes to the ten largest clones. These data are also associated with another study on yellow fever vaccine responses in identical twins.

The specimen sequenced was CD4+ T cells sorted from blood. These receptors were collected from a young woman in good health.

The chain joins TRBV6-1 to TRBJ1-2; no definite D call. CDR3 length: 13 residues. CDR1 is MNHNS and CDR2 is SASEGT in the germline V gene. V shed 2 bases and J shed 6 bases, with 10 bases lying between them. Written as DNA, the CDR3 is TGTGCCAGCAGTGAACAGGCAGGCCATGGCTACACCTTC. Protein sequence: CASSEQAGHGYTF.

The gene calls are TRBV6-4 and TRBJ2-1, with D unresolved. Germline V gene data show CDR1 as MRHNA and CDR2 as SNTAGT. The CDR3 consists of 15 residues. Between the trimmed V and J ends, which lost 4 bases and 4 bases, there was a span of 14 bases. CDR3 region: CASSVLVPTYNEQFF. The CDR3, as DNA: TGTGCCAGCAGTGTCCTGGTCCCGACTTACAATGAGCAGTTCTTC.

This clonotype was recorded at least ten times. The CDR3 loop is CASSNRGGQPQHF. In DNA, the CDR3 is TGTGCCAGCAGCAACAGGGGAGGTCAGCCCCAGCATTTT. This chain joins TRBV6-6 and TRBJ1-5, with 7 bases that match TRBD1. The V gene end was trimmed by 6 bases and the J gene end by 6 bases; junction bases not matched to a gene: 5. Germline loops: CDR1 MNHNY, CDR2 SVGAGI (reference sequence). This CDR3 is 13 amino acids long.

This chain connects TRBV12-3 or TRBV12-4 to TRBJ1-1; possibly TRBD1 for D (6 bases). Trimming shortened V by 6 bases and J by 4 bases, and 18 bases separated the two germline ends. CDR3 length: 15 amino acids. CDR3: CASSPGGLGSTEAFF. CDR3 bases: TGTGCCAGCAGCCCTGGGGGGCTGGGATCCACTGAAGCTTTCTTT.

In its sample, this clonotype was seen many times. V usage is TRBV24-1 and J usage is TRBJ2-1; 9 bases map to TRBD2. This CDR3 region has 15 residues. The V gene's germline CDR1 is KGHDR and CDR2 SFDVKD. Unmatched junction bases numbered 14, after V lost 3 bases and J lost 15 bases. CDR3 DNA sequence: TGTGCCACCAGTGATCCAGGCGTAGCGGGAGTGGTATGGTTCTTC. Translation gives CATSDPGVAGVVWFF.

This clonotype was recorded at least ten times. The rearrangement uses TRBV12-3 or TRBV12-4 and TRBJ2-3; no clear D gene. The V end lost 4 bases, the J end lost 4 bases, and 6 bases lay between the germline ends. The CDR3 covers 12 residues. The CDR3 is CASSSSPDTQYF. DNA for the CDR3: TGTGCCAGCAGTTCCTCTCCAGATACGCAGTATTTT.